The rows below give T cell receptor beta chains drawn from one sample of a study of cytomegalovirus exposure and HLA in healthy donors. Sequenced by immunoSEQ multiplex PCR; TCRdb stores in-frame clones only, minus some. The table includes over 150,000 clones, around 73% detected once. The specimen was PBMCs. The source is a woman aged 18-29 years in good health and CMV-seropositive. Both conserved end residues are part of each CDR3. A D gene is named only where the DNA matches it firmly. A row's size may be missing; if present it is once, few, many or a size class.

V	J	D	size	CDR3	DNA
TRBV5-5	TRBJ2-5	TRBD2	.	CASSIDGTSGVQETQYF	TGTGCCAGCAGCATCGACGGGACTAGCGGGGTCCAAGAGACCCAGTACTTC
TRBV6-5	TRBJ2-7	TRBD1	once	CASRNDRGATYEQYF	TGTGCCAGCAGAAATGACAGGGGGGCAACCTACGAGCAGTACTTC
TRBV27	TRBJ1-2	.	.	CASSLEGGRNGYTF	TGTGCCAGCAGTTTAGAGGGAGGGAGGAATGGCTACACCTTC
TRBV5-4	TRBJ2-5	.	.	CASSLGGSGPSTQYF	TGTGCCAGCAGCTTGGGGGGTAGCGGTCCGTCGACCCAGTACTTC
TRBV9	TRBJ2-5	.	once	CASSVGVKETQYF	TGTGCCAGCAGCGTAGGAGTCAAAGAGACCCAGTACTTC
TRBV6-5	TRBJ2-5	TRBD2	.	CASSRASGGQETQYF	TGTGCCAGCAGCCGAGCTAGCGGGGGCCAAGAGACCCAGTACTTC
TRBV18	TRBJ1-2	TRBD1	.	CASSPGTGVSYGYTF	TGTGCCAGCTCACCAGGGACAGGGGTTAGCTATGGCTACACCTTC
TRBV10-3	TRBJ2-1	.	.	CAITLGVGEPSNEQFF	TGTGCCATCACTCTCGGGGTTGGGGAACCTTCCAATGAGCAGTTCTTC
TRBV7-3	TRBJ2-2	TRBD2	.	CASSLIAGGHGELFF	TGTGCCAGCAGCTTAATAGCGGGGGGGCACGGGGAGCTGTTTTTT
TRBV4-1	TRBJ2-5	.	few	CASSQEGGFQETQYF	TGCGCCAGCAGCCAAGAGGGAGGATTCCAAGAGACCCAGTACTTC
TRBV5-1	TRBJ1-6	TRBD1	.	CASSLATGQGYNSPLHF	TGCGCCAGCAGCTTGGCGACGGGACAGGGTTATAATTCACCCCTCCACTTT
TRBV5-6	TRBJ1-3	.	.	CASSFLQTQRYSGNTIYF	TGTGCCAGCAGCTTCCTCCAGACACAACGGTACTCTGGAAACACCATATATTTT
TRBV19	TRBJ2-7	TRBD1	.	CASRGQGEQYF	TGTGCCAGTCGGGGACAGGGGGAGCAGTACTTC
TRBV4-1	TRBJ2-7	.	.	CASSPARPQGRYEQYF	TGCGCCAGCAGCCCAGCGCGCCCGCAGGGTCGATACGAGCAGTACTTC
TRBV19	TRBJ1-1	TRBD1	.	CASSIRQGMNTEAFF	TGTGCCAGTAGTATCCGACAGGGGATGAACACTGAAGCTTTCTTT
TRBV6-5	TRBJ2-1	TRBD2	.	CASSYRSGAYNEQFF	TGTGCCAGCAGTTACCGCAGCGGGGCCTACAATGAGCAGTTCTTC
TRBV7-9	TRBJ2-7	.	.	CASTKEGGQFEQYF	TGTGCCAGCACCAAAGAGGGGGGACAGTTCGAGCAGTACTTC
TRBV18	TRBJ1-6	TRBD1	.	CASSPDRGYYNSPLHF	TGTGCCAGCTCACCCGACAGGGGCTACTATAATTCACCCCTCCACTTT
TRBV27	TRBJ2-1	TRBD2	.	CASSLIAGGYNEQFF	TGTGCCAGCAGTTTAATTGCGGGGGGCTACAATGAGCAGTTCTTC
TRBV27	TRBJ1-6	.	.	CASSLGGLRSYNSPLHF	TGTGCCAGCAGTTTAGGCGGCCTGAGATCCTATAATTCACCCCTCCACTTT
TRBV7-9	TRBJ2-1	TRBD2	.	CASIKTSGANEQFF	TGTGCCAGCATCAAGACTAGCGGGGCGAATGAGCAGTTCTTC
TRBV7-6	TRBJ2-3	.	.	CASSLVGGAKDTQYF	TGTGCCAGCAGCTTAGTAGGGGGGGCCAAAGATACGCAGTATTTT
TRBV5-4	TRBJ1-1	.	.	CASSPGGLGTEAFF	TGTGCCAGCAGCCCGGGGGGACTAGGCACTGAAGCTTTCTTT
TRBV30	TRBJ1-6	TRBD1	once	CAWSPDRGIYNSPLHF	TGTGCCTGGAGTCCAGACAGGGGCATCTATAATTCACCCCTCCACTTT
TRBV6-5	TRBJ2-7	TRBD2	.	CASSGLAGSYEQYF	TGTGCCAGCAGCGGACTAGCGGGATCCTACGAGCAGTACTTC
TRBV5-4	TRBJ2-7	TRBD1	.	CASSSERGGQGNEQYF	TGTGCCAGCAGCTCCGAAAGGGGGGGACAGGGGAACGAGCAGTACTTC
TRBV15	TRBJ2-2	.	.	CATSRDPGGATGELFF	TGTGCCACCAGCAGAGATCCTGGGGGGGCCACCGGGGAGCTGTTTTTT
TRBV11-2	TRBJ2-3	TRBD1	once	CASSFRQGVNTQYF	TGTGCCAGCAGCTTTCGACAGGGGGTAAATACGCAGTATTTT
TRBV11-3	TRBJ2-7	.	.	CASSTRSGEQYF	TGTGCCAGCAGCACTCGATCGGGCGAGCAGTACTTC
TRBV7-9	TRBJ2-5	TRBD2	.	CASSDVTSGGFSLETQYF	TGTGCCAGCAGCGACGTTACTAGCGGGGGCTTCTCCCTGGAGACCCAGTACTTC
TRBV19	TRBJ2-3	TRBD2	.	CASSQVGGLRTDTQYF	TGTGCCAGTAGCCAAGTGGGGGGGTTGCGTACAGATACGCAGTATTTT
TRBV29-1	TRBJ2-7	.	.	CSGGDYEQYF	TGCAGCGGCGGAGACTACGAGCAGTACTTC
TRBV5-6	TRBJ2-5	TRBD2	once	CASSLRTSVGETQYF	TGTGCCAGCAGCCTAAGGACTAGCGTAGGAGAGACCCAGTACTTC
TRBV9	TRBJ2-1	.	.	CASSVVWGVTYNEQFF	TGTGCCAGCAGCGTAGTATGGGGCGTCACCTACAATGAGCAGTTCTTC
TRBV11-2	TRBJ2-7	TRBD1	.	CTSSPDRVAYEQYF	TGTACCAGCAGCCCGGACAGGGTGGCGTACGAGCAGTACTTC
TRBV10-2	TRBJ1-5	.	.	CASSEGGDRSLNQPQHF	TGCGCCAGCAGTGAGGGGGGAGACAGGAGTCTCAATCAGCCCCAGCATTTT
TRBV2	TRBJ2-6	.	.	CASSERLASAGANVLTF	TGTGCCAGCAGTGAACGGCTAGCGTCGGCCGGGGCCAACGTCCTGACTTTC
TRBV18	TRBJ1-5	.	.	CASSLLNRDQPQHF	TGTGCCAGCTCACTTCTAAACAGGGATCAGCCCCAGCATTTT
TRBV27	TRBJ1-6	.	.	CASSFRGNNSPLHF	TGTGCCAGCAGTTTTAGGGGGAATAATTCACCCCTCCACTTT
TRBV29-1	TRBJ2-7	TRBD2	.	CSVLADAYEQYF	TGCAGCGTTCTAGCGGACGCCTACGAGCAGTACTTC
TRBV7-2	TRBJ2-4	.	once	CASSLDSLAKNIQYF	TGTGCCAGCAGCTTGGACTCTCTAGCCAAAAACATTCAGTACTTC
TRBV4-3	TRBJ1-3	TRBD1	few	CASSQGTGEKGNTIYF	TGCGCCAGCAGCCAAGGGACAGGGGAGAAAGGAAACACCATATATTTT
TRBV6-5	TRBJ1-2	TRBD1	.	CASSYSLGDSYGYTF	TGTGCCAGCAGTTACTCGTTAGGGGACAGCTATGGCTACACCTTC
TRBV11-2	TRBJ1-1	.	.	CASSQSIQVTAFF	TGTGCCAGCAGTCAAAGCATTCAAGTTACAGCTTTCTTT
TRBV6-1	TRBJ1-1	.	.	CASRGGSEAFF	TGTGCCAGCAGAGGGGGAAGTGAAGCTTTCTTT
TRBV5-8	TRBJ2-7	TRBD1	once	CASSRAGGGPNEQYF	TGTGCCAGCAGCCGGGCAGGGGGCGGCCCCAACGAGCAGTACTTC
TRBV7-2	TRBJ1-2	.	.	CASRQGVGYTF	TGTGCCAGCAGGCAGGGTGTTGGCTACACCTTC
TRBV6-5	TRBJ2-2	TRBD2	few	CASTTPGGTGELFF	TGTGCCAGCACTACACCGGGGGGCACCGGGGAGCTGTTTTTT